Following are 10 T cell receptor beta chains from one sample sequenced in a study of T cell repertoires in cytomegalovirus infection. From the reads, TCRdb called clonotypes with MiXCR, one entry per CDR3 protein. The table has about 440,000 distinct CDR3 sequences, approximately 31% seen once. Sample: PBMCs. These receptors were taken from a human donor in good health (CMV status not recorded). Some clones in this sample may be carry-over from other donors' samples.

Ten or more counts support this clonotype. The chain employs TRBV7-2 and TRBJ1-1; D is unresolved. Germline CDR1 SGHTA, CDR2 FQGNSA. The CDR3 runs 12 residues. The V and J ends lost 4 bases and 9 bases respectively, with 12 bases between them. CDR3 in amino acids: CASSSTPGKAFF. The CDR3 region has the DNA TGTGCCAGCAGCTCTACTCCGGGGAAAGCTTTCTTT.

The chain links TRBV12-3 or TRBV12-4 to TRBJ1-1; D ambiguous. This CDR3 is built from 15 residues. The V and J ends lost 2 bases and 2 bases respectively, with 12 bases between them. CDR3 nucleotide sequence: TGTGCCAGCAGTTTATTGGCAAACGCTAACACTGAAGCTTTCTTT. Translation gives CASSLLANANTEAFF.

V and J are TRBV6-6 and TRBJ1-5; D unresolved. Deletions cut 2 bases from V and 0 bases from J, with 17 bases between. Germline CDR1 reads MNHNY; CDR2 reads SVGAGI (reference sequence). This CDR3 spans 18 amino acids. The CDR3 reads CASSYRSRSLYSNQPQHF. The DNA for the CDR3 is TGTGCCAGCAGTTACCGTTCAAGGAGCCTTTATAGCAATCAGCCCCAGCATTTT.

The table lists this clonotype with a few counts. The chain employs TRBV2 and TRBJ1-5; TRBD1 might be the D (6 bases). Germline V gives CDR1 SNHLY, CDR2 FYNNEI. The V gene lost 7 bases and the J gene lost 5 bases, with 12 bases spanning the gap. The CDR3 contains 13 residues. The CDR3 sequence: CASTRNRDQPQHF. CDR3 nucleotides: TGTGCCAGCACCAGAAACAGGGATCAGCCCCAGCATTTT. Full variable domain (outside the CDR3, taken from reference TRBV2 and TRBJ1-5): EPEVTQTPSHQVTQMGQEVILRCVPISNHLYFYWYRQILGQKVEFLVSFYNNEISEKSEIFDDQFSVERPDGSNFTLKIRSTKLEDSAMYFCASTRNRDQPQHFGDGTRLSIL.

As to this clonotype: A much larger clonotype is one base distant, so this may be a read error. Because it lacks the conserved phenylalanine or tryptophan at the end, this CDR3 is likely a read error. The chain has TRBV7-4 and TRBJ1-2; 8 bases align to TRBD1. The CDR3 sequence is 18 residues long. CDR1 and CDR2 (germline): SGHVT, SQSDAQ. V was pared by 5 bases and J by 5 bases, with 19 bases of the junction left unmatched. CDR3: CASSPREGQAAFRYGYTL. The CDR3 DNA sequence: TGTGCCAGCAGCCCGCGAGAGGGACAGGCGGCGTTCCGGTATGGCTACACCTTA.

The chain uses TRBV6-5 and TRBJ1-2, with a tentative D call TRBD1 (5 bases). The CDR3 extends over 13 amino acids. The germline V and J ends were trimmed by 5 bases and 7 bases, with 14 bases remaining between them. CDR1 is MNHEY, CDR2 SVGAGI, per germline. CDR3 loop: CASSDGWGGGYTF. The CDR3 nucleotides read TGTGCCAGCAGTGACGGTTGGGGGGGTGGCTACACCTTC.

This chain uses TRBV7-2 with TRBJ1-1, with D unclear. This CDR3 is 16 amino acids long. Trimming pared 1 base from V and 3 bases from J, leaving 15 bases between. Germline-derived CDR1 and CDR2 are SGHTA and FQGNSA. The DNA for the CDR3 is TGTGCCAGCAGCTTAGTTCAGGCGTCTGTGGACACTGAAGCTTTCTTT. As protein: CASSLVQASVDTEAFF.

As regards this clonotype: Mismatch with germline at one junction end may stem from a read error. The chain joins TRBV6-2 or TRBV6-3 to TRBJ2-1; D call uncertain. The CDR3 has 14 amino acids. Germline lookup yields CDR1 MNHEY and CDR2 SVGEGT. The CDR3 loop is CASIYSYGGNETFF. In DNA, the CDR3 is TGTGCCAGCATTTACTCTTATGGTGGCAATGAGACGTTCTTC.

Of note for this clonotype: A read error may account for a junction end that differs from germline. V and J are TRBV2 and TRBJ2-1; D is perhaps TRBD2 (5 bases). Per the germline V gene, CDR1 is SNHLY and CDR2 is FYNNEI. CDR3 size: 15 residues. Here the CDR3 DNA reads TGTGCCAGCAGCGAAGAGATAGCGAAAGGGAATGAGCAGTTCTTC. This translates into CASSEEIAKGNEQFF.

This sequence joins TRBV6-5 and TRBJ2-3, with D perhaps matching TRBD2 (7 bases). The CDR3 is made up of 16 amino acids. V was pared by 2 bases and J by 3 bases, with 15 bases between. CDR1 is MNHEY and CDR2 is SVGAGI in the germline V gene. In DNA form, the CDR3 reads TGTGCCAGCAGTTACGGGGGGGCGTTAGGAACAGATACGCAGTATTTT. Its translation is CASSYGGALGTDTQYF.